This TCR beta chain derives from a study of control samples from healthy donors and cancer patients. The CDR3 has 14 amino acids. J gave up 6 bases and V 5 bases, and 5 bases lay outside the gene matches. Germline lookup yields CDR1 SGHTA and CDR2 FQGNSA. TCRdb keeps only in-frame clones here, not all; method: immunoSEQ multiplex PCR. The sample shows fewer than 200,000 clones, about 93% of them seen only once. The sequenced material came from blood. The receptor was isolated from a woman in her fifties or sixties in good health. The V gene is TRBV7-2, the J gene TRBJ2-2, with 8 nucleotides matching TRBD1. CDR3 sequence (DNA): TGTGCCAGCAGCCCACAGGGGGACTCCGGGGAGCTGTTTTTT. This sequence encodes CASSPQGDSGELFF. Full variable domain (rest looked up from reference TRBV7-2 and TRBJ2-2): GAGVSQSPSNKVTEKGKDVELRCDPISGHTALYWYRQSLGQGLEFLIYFQGNSAPDKSGLPSDRFSAERTGGSVSTLTIQRTQQEDSAVYLCASSPQGDSGELFFGEGSRLTVL.